This T cell receptor beta chain derives from a study of sequential checkpoint blockade in melanoma. As for the study in general: Randomization was 1:1 between first-line nivolumab→ipilimumab and ipilimumab→nivolumab.

Treatment meaning: randomized to nivolumab then ipilimumab (arm A) or the reverse (arm B). This table comes from immunoSEQ multiplex PCR, and its TCRdb copy is limited to in-frame clones, with some not included. This sample carries 17,000 or so clones, 70% of them seen once, and the ten largest clones take about an eighth. This clone was seen a few times. The CDR3 is made up of 17 amino acids. Germline loops: CDR1 LGHNA, CDR2 YSLEER. The ends lost 1 base at V and 4 bases at J; junction bases unmatched: 6. The specimen was CD8+ T cells sorted from blood (inferred from file names), collected from a patient given nivolumab and ipilimumab in sequence. This TCR derives from a human donor with melanoma. V and J are TRBV4-3 and TRBJ2-3; TRBD2 agrees at 12 bases. As DNA, the CDR3 is TGCGCCAGCAGCCAAGTTGCGACTAGCGGGAGAGCAGATACGCAGTATTTT. Encoded protein: CASSQVATSGRADTQYF.